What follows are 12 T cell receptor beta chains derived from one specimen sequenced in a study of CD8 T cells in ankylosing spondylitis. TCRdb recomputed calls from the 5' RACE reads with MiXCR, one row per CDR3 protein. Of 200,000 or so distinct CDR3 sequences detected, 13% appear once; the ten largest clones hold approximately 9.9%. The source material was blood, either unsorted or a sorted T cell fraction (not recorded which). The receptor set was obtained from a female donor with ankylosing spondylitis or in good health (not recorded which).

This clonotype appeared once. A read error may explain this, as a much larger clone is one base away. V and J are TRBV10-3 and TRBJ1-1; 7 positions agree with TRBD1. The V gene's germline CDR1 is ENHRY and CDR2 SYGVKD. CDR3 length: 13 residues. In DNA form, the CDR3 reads TGTGCCACATGGCAGGGGGTGGAGACTGAAACTTTCTTT. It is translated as CATWQGVETETFF.

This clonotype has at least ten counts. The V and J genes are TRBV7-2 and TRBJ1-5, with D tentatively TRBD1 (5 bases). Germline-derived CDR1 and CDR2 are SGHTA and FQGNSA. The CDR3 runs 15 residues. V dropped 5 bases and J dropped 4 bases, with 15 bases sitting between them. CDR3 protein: CASSIVGVANQPQHF. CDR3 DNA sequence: TGTGCCAGCAGCATCGTAGGGGTCGCGAATCAGCCCCAGCATTTT.

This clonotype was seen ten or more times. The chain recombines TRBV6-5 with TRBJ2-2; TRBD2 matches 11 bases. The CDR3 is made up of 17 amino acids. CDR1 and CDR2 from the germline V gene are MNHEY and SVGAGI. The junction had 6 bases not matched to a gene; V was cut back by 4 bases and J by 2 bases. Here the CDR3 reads CASSSPSGRINTGELFF. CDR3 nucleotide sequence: TGTGCCAGCAGTTCCCCTAGCGGGAGGATAAACACCGGGGAGCTGTTTTTT.

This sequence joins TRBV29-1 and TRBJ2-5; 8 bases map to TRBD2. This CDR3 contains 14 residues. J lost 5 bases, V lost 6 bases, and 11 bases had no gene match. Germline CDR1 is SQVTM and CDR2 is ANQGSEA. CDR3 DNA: TGCAGCGTAGCCTCTGGTAGCGGGAAGGAGACCCAGTACTTC. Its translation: CSVASGSGKETQYF.

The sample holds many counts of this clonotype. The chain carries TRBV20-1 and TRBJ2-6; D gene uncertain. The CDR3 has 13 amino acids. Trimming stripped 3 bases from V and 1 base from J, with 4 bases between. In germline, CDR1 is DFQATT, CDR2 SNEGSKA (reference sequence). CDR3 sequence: CSARESGANVLTF. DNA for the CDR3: TGCAGTGCTAGGGAGTCTGGGGCCAACGTCCTGACTTTC.

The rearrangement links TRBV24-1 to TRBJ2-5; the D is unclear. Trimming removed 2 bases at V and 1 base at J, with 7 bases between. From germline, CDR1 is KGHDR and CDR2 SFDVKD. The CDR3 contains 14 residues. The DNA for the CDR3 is TGTGCCACCAGTGATTCCGGAGTCCAAGAGACCCAGTACTTC. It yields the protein CATSDSGVQETQYF.

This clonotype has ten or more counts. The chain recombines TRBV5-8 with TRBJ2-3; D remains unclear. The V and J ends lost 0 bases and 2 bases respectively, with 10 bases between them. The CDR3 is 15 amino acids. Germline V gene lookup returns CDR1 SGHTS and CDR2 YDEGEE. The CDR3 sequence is CASSLGGANTDTQYF. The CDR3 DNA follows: TGTGCCAGCAGCTTGGGAGGCGCTAACACAGATACGCAGTATTTT.

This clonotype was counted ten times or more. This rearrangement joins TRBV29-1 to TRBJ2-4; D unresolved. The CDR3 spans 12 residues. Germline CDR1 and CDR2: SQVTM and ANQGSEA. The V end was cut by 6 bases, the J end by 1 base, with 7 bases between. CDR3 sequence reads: CSVAEAKNIQYF. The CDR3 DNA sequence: TGCAGCGTCGCCGAGGCCAAAAACATTCAGTACTTC.

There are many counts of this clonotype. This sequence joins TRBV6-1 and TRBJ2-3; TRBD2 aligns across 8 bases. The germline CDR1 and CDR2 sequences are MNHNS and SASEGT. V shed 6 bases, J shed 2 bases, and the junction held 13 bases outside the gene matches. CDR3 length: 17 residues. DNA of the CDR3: TGTGCCAGCAGCGACCTAGCGGGCTACCACTTCACAGATACGCAGTATTTT. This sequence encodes CASSDLAGYHFTDTQYF.

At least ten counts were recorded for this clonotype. This CDR3 reads CASSFGRLNTEAFF. For the CDR3, the DNA is TGCGCCAGCAGCTTCGGGAGATTGAACACTGAAGCTTTCTTT. V and J are TRBV5-1 and TRBJ1-1; D gene uncertain. The germline V gene encodes CDR1 SGHRS and CDR2 YFSETQ. Deletions cut 2 bases from V and 0 bases from J, with 8 bases between. This CDR3 has 14 amino acids.

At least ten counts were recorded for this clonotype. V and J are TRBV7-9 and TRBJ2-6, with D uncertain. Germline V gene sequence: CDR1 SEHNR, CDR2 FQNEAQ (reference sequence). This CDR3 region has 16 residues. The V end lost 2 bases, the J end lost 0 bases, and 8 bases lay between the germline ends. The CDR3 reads CASSLRVDSGANVLTF. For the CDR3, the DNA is TGTGCCAGCAGCTTAAGGGTGGACTCTGGGGCCAACGTCCTGACTTTC.

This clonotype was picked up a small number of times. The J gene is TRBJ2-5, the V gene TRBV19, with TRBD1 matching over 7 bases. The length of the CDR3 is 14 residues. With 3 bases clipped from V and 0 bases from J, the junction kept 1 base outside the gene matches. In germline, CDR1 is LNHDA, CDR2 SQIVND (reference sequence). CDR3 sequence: CASSITGDQETQYF. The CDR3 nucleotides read TGTGCCAGTAGTATTACAGGGGACCAAGAGACCCAGTACTTC. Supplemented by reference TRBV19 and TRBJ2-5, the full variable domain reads DGGITQSPKYLFRKEGQNVTLSCEQNLNHDAMYWYRQDPGQGLRLIYYSQIVNDFQKGDIAEGYSVSREKKESFPLTVTSAQKNPTAFYLCASSITGDQETQYFGPGTRLLVL.